This is a list of T cell receptor beta chains from one sample in a study of blood T cell repertoires in COVID-19. TCRdb's copy holds only in-frame clones and misses some; the assay was immunoSEQ multiplex PCR. The top ten hold approximately 13% of the sample, which has 200,000 or so clones, around 84% seen once. The sequencing input was peripheral blood. These receptor sequences come from a human donor in a cohort sampled during active COVID-19. CDR3s include the opening cysteine and the closing phenylalanine or tryptophan. The D gene is left open where the match is weak. Rows give clone size only sometimes, using once, few, many, or a class for an expanded clone.

J | D | V | size | DNA | CDR3
TRBJ2-1 | TRBD1 | TRBV11-2 | . | TGTGCCAGCAGCCGCACAGGGGGCGAAGGCAATGAGCAGTTCTTC | CASSRTGGEGNEQFF
TRBJ2-1 | TRBD2 | TRBV19 | . | TGTGCCAGTAGTAAGACTAGCGGGAGGGCCCATGAGCAGTTCTTC | CASSKTSGRAHEQFF
TRBJ2-7 | . | TRBV11-2 | once | TGTGCCAGCAGCTTCCAACAGGGAAGCTACGAGCAGTACTTC | CASSFQQGSYEQYF
TRBJ2-5 | . | TRBV5-1 | . | TGCGCCAGCAGCTTCCGACTGAGGGAGACCCAGTACTTC | CASSFRLRETQYF
TRBJ1-5 | . | TRBV4-2 | . | TGTGCCAGCAGCCAAGATAATGAGGAGAATAGCAATCAGCCCCAGCATTTT | CASSQDNEENSNQPQHF
TRBJ2-3 | TRBD1 | TRBV18 | . | TGTGCCAGCTCACCATCCGGAGGACAGGGAAGCACAGATACGCAGTATTTT | CASSPSGGQGSTDTQYF
TRBJ1-1 | . | TRBV6-2/TRBV6-3 | few | TGTGCCAGCAGCTATGGACAGAACACTGAAGCTTTCTTT | CASSYGQNTEAFF
TRBJ1-5 | TRBD1 | TRBV2 | . | TGTGCCAGCGGGAGGGGGACAGGTATTCAGCCCCAGCATTTT | CASGRGTGIQPQHF
TRBJ2-1 | TRBD1 | TRBV7-9 | . | TGTGCCAGCAGCGATCCTCAATACAGGGGCGATTACAATGAGCAGTTCTTC | CASSDPQYRGDYNEQFF
TRBJ2-7 | . | TRBV15 | once | TGTGCCACCAGCAGAGATCTAGTACTTAAAGCGTACGAGCAGTACTTC | CATSRDLVLKAYEQYF
TRBJ1-5 | TRBD1 | TRBV15 | few | TGTGCCACCAGCAGTAGAATTGGACAGGGGATTTTTAGCAATCAGCCCCAGCATTTT | CATSSRIGQGIFSNQPQHF
TRBJ2-7 | TRBD1 | TRBV19 | . | TGTGCCAGTTCCGACAGGGGGCTTTCCTACGAGCAGTACTTC | CASSDRGLSYEQYF
TRBJ1-1 | TRBD1 | TRBV23-1 | . | TGCGCCAGCAGTCACGAAGGACAGGGGGCTGGGACTGAAGCTTTCTTT | CASSHEGQGAGTEAFF
TRBJ2-1 | TRBD2 | TRBV9 | . | TGTGCCAGCAGCGTAGCGGTAGCGGGAGGGGGCAATGAGCAGTTCTTC | CASSVAVAGGGNEQFF
TRBJ1-1 | TRBD1 | TRBV6-6 | . | TGTGCCAGCAGTCCTATCCAGACAGGGCTCATCAACACTGAAGCTTTCTTT | CASSPIQTGLINTEAFF
TRBJ2-7 | . | TRBV7-8 | many | TGTGCCAGCAGCTTAGCGGGAGGATCGTACGAGCAGTACTTC | CASSLAGGSYEQYF
TRBJ2-1 | . | TRBV18 | once | TGTGCCAGCTCACCACCACCCGGGAATGAGCAGTTCTTC | CASSPPPGNEQFF
TRBJ2-5 | . | TRBV6-6 | . | TGTGCCAGCACCTCACCATCGGGGGAGACCCAGTACTTC | CASTSPSGETQYF
TRBJ1-4 | . | TRBV14 | . | TGTGCCAGCAGCCGGTACCACACCGCAACTAATGAAAAACTGTTTTTT | CASSRYHTATNEKLFF
TRBJ2-2 | TRBD2 | TRBV7-9 | . | TGTGCCAGCAGCCCAGGGGGGACTAGCGGGAGTCTGTTCACCGGGGAGCTGTTTTTT | CASSPGGTSGSLFTGELFF
TRBJ2-5 | . | TRBV6-5 | few | TGTGCCAGCAGTTACTCACCCGGAGTCCAAGAGACCCAGTACTTC | CASSYSPGVQETQYF
TRBJ1-4 | TRBD1 | TRBV14 | . | TGTGCCAGCAGCCAAGTGCGACAGGGTGATGAAAAACTGTTTTTT | CASSQVRQGDEKLFF
TRBJ2-7 | TRBD2 | TRBV3-1/TRBV3-2 | . | TGTGCCAGCAGCAGCCGACTAGCGGGAAAGTCTTACGAGCAGTACTTC | CASSSRLAGKSYEQYF